What follows are 10 T cell receptor beta chains derived from one specimen sequenced in a study of sequential checkpoint blockade in melanoma. Treatment in this sample: randomized to nivolumab then ipilimumab (arm A) or the reverse (arm B). The assay was immunoSEQ multiplex PCR, and TCRdb's table has in-frame clones only and misses some. The sample yields about 35,000 clones, just under 85% seen once. The sample here was CD8+ T cells sorted from blood (inferred from file names), taken from a patient given nivolumab and ipilimumab in sequence. Receptor source: a human donor with melanoma.

J is TRBJ2-5 and V is TRBV7-8; maybe TRBD1 (6 bases). CDR1 is SGHVS and CDR2 is FQNEAQ in the germline V gene. The CDR3 runs to 14 residues. Trimming removed 5 bases from V and 2 bases from J, with 12 bases in between. The CDR3: CASSPGTFQETQYF. In nucleotides, the CDR3 is TGTGCCAGCAGCCCCGGGACATTTCAAGAGACCCAGTACTTC.

The chain joins TRBV11-2 to TRBJ2-7; a weak D match, TRBD2 (6 bases). Deletions cut 11 bases from V and 5 bases from J, with 22 bases between. This CDR3 is built from 14 residues. Germline CDR1 and CDR2: SGHAT and FQNNGV. The CDR3: CACGGLGELHEQYF. The CDR3 DNA sequence: TGTGCCTGTGGGGGGTTAGGAGAACTCCACGAGCAGTACTTC.

CDR3 protein: CASSPSGYTSYNEQFF. The CDR3 DNA follows: TGTGCCAGTAGTCCTAGCGGGTACACCTCCTACAATGAGCAGTTCTTC. The chain couples TRBV19 to TRBJ2-1; 8 nucleotides agree with TRBD2. CDR3 length equals 16 residues. Trimming removed 5 bases from V and 0 bases from J; junction bases left unmatched: 6. Germline loops: CDR1 LNHDA, CDR2 SQIVND (reference sequence).

This chain links TRBV28 with TRBJ2-2; 8 bases match TRBD1. The CDR3 has 15 amino acids. From germline, CDR1 is MDHEN and CDR2 SYDVKM. Trimming removed 3 bases from V and 6 bases from J; junction bases left unmatched: 6. CDR3 bases: TGTGCCAGCAGTTTCAGGGGGCAAAGGGCCGGGGAGCTGTTTTTT. Its translation: CASSFRGQRAGELFF.

For this clone: Other DNA variants within this sample encode the same CDR3. V usage is TRBV27 and J usage is TRBJ1-6; D is undetermined. This CDR3 has 12 residues. V was shortened by 5 bases and J by 7 bases, with 6 bases between the two germline ends. Germline values: CDR1 MNHEY, CDR2 SMNVEV (reference sequence). Here the CDR3 DNA reads TGTGCCAGCAGTCCTCGGAATTCACCCCTCCACTTT. Translation: CASSPRNSPLHF.

This clone came up a few times. The sample contains more than one DNA sequence encoding this CDR3. CDR3 sequence (DNA): TGCGCCAGCAGCCTAACAGGGGATAATTCACCCCTCCACTTT. Translating it yields CASSLTGDNSPLHF. The rearrangement uses TRBV5-1 and TRBJ1-6; 7 nucleotides agree with TRBD1. Germline lookup yields CDR1 SGHRS and CDR2 YFSETQ. The CDR3 length is 14 residues. J was trimmed by 5 bases and V by 4 bases; bases with no gene match: 3. The full variable domain, completed using reference TRBV5-1 and TRBJ1-6, is KAGVTQTPRYLIKTRGQQVTLSCSPISGHRSVSWYQQTPGQGLQFLFEYFSETQRNKGNFPGRFSGRQFSNSRSEMNVSTLELGDSALYLCASSLTGDNSPLHFGNGTRLTVT.

CDR3 sequence: CASSPGFTYEQYF. CDR3 DNA sequence: TGTGCCAGCAGCCCGGGGTTTACCTACGAGCAGTACTTC. V and J are TRBV7-6 and TRBJ2-5; D is perhaps TRBD2 (5 bases). Gene TRBJ2-7 matches the end of the DNA better, so the J call may be wrong. CDR1 and CDR2 from the germline V gene are SGHVS and FNYEAQ. CDR3 length: 13 amino acids.

The chain recombines TRBV14 with TRBJ2-7; the D is unclear. The V end lost 0 bases, the J end lost 2 bases, and 5 bases lay between the germline ends. CDR1 is SGHDN and CDR2 is FVKESK in the germline V gene. There are 13 residues in the CDR3. The CDR3 coding sequence is TGTGCCAGCAGCCAAGATTTCGCCTACGAGCAGTACTTC. Translated: CASSQDFAYEQYF.

This clone has just a few counts. The chain is built from TRBV2 and TRBJ2-5; TRBD2 agrees at 9 bases. The DNA end lines up better with TRBJ2-7; the J call may be wrong. The CDR3 has 14 amino acids. The germline V gene encodes CDR1 SNHLY and CDR2 FYNNEI. CDR3 DNA sequence: TGTGCCAGCAGTGAGGGACTAGCCGATTACGAGCAGTACTTC. It is translated as CASSEGLADYEQYF.

CDR3 nucleotide sequence: TGTGCCAGCAGTTTATCCGGTGGGACAGCAGGCGAGCAGTACTTC. It codes for CASSLSGGTAGEQYF. The V gene is TRBV27, the J gene TRBJ2-7, with 7 positions matching TRBD1. The V gene's germline CDR1 is MNHEY and CDR2 SMNVEV (reference sequence). CDR3 length equals 15 residues. With 0 bases clipped from V and 6 bases from J, the junction kept 8 bases outside the gene matches.